The 22 T cell receptor beta chains presented below share a single source sample, sequenced in a study of beta chain features in type 1 diabetes. Study results and limitations: Shortening of TCRB CDR3s, moderate but significant, appeared in all four CD4+ subsets of Type 1 diabetes patients.

Reverse transcribing all isolated RNA meant expressed TCRB transcripts were sequenced. Here immunoSEQ multiplex PCR was the method, and the copy in TCRdb shows in-frame clones only, minus some. This table holds roughly 350,000 clones, roughly a tenth found once. Their target antigens are unknown. The sample was central memory CD4+ T cells from blood. The receptors stem from a man aged 25 to 45 with type 1 diabetes.

With respect to this clone: One junction end does not reproduce the germline sequence, and a read error may be involved. The chain has TRBV6-1 and TRBJ2-5, with 7 bases identical to TRBD1. The CDR3 runs 12 residues. Germline V gives CDR1 MNHNS, CDR2 SASEGT. CDR3 nucleotide sequence: TGTGCCTGCAGGGGGAATATCGAGACCCAGTACTTC. Its translation is CACRGNIETQYF.

V gene TRBV15 combines with J gene TRBJ2-7; 7 positions agree with TRBD1. With V trimmed by 0 bases and J by 6 bases, 5 bases remained unmatched. The CDR3 is 14 residues long. CDR1 is LNHNV and CDR2 is YYDKDF in the germline V gene (reference sequence). The CDR3 nucleotides are TGTGCCACCAGCAGAGAGGCGGCAGGGGGCGAGCAGTACTTC. As protein: CATSREAAGGEQYF.

The J gene is TRBJ2-7, the V gene TRBV30; D is unresolved. The V end lost 4 bases, the J end lost 3 bases, and 10 bases lay between the germline ends. This CDR3 spans 12 amino acids. Germline CDR1 and CDR2: GTSNPN and SVGIG (reference sequence). CDR3 DNA: TGTGCCTGGACTGGCGGAGTCTACGAGCAGTACTTC. It is translated as CAWTGGVYEQYF. Full variable domain (remainder filled in from reference TRBV30 and TRBJ2-7): SQTIHQWPATLVQPVGSPLSLECTVEGTSNPNLYWYRQAAGRGLQLLFYSVGIGQISSEVPQNLSASRPQDRQFILSSKKLLLSDSGFYLCAWTGGVYEQYFGPGTRLTVT.

This clone was picked up a small number of times. The rearrangement uses TRBV6-5 and TRBJ2-7; 7 bases agree with TRBD1. The CDR3 length is 13 residues. V dropped 8 bases and J dropped 2; count of bases not matched to a gene: 6. In germline, CDR1 is MNHEY, CDR2 SVGAGI. CDR3 sequence: CASSIGQAYEQYF. CDR3 coding DNA: TGTGCCAGCTCCATCGGACAGGCCTACGAGCAGTACTTC.

The V gene is TRBV4-3, the J gene TRBJ2-3, with 11 bases fitting TRBD2. Germline V lookup: CDR1 LGHNA, CDR2 YSLEER. The J segment lost 4 bases and the V segment lost 0 bases, leaving 6 bases of the junction unmatched. The CDR3 is 17 residues long. The CDR3 DNA follows: TGCGCCAGCAGCCAAGACCTTAGCGGGAGGGTACCAGATACGCAGTATTTT. It specifies CASSQDLSGRVPDTQYF.

This clone was counted at least ten times. The rearrangement links TRBV7-2 to TRBJ2-2, with D perhaps TRBD2 (6 bases). V lost 5 bases and J lost 6, with 13 bases in between. Germline V gives CDR1 SGHTA, CDR2 FQGNSA. This CDR3 spans 14 amino acids. As DNA, the CDR3 is TGTGCCAGCAGCCGGGGGTTTGGTGCCGGGGAGCTGTTTTTT. Encoded protein: CASSRGFGAGELFF.

The CDR3: CASSPGTGGVLGEQYF. CDR3 bases: TGTGCCAGCTCACCAGGGACAGGGGGTGTTCTTGGCGAGCAGTACTTC. The V gene is TRBV18, the J gene TRBJ2-7, with 11 positions matching TRBD1. The J segment lost 6 bases and the V segment lost 2 bases, leaving 9 bases of the junction unmatched. Germline V CDR1 and CDR2: KGHSH, LQKENI. CDR3 length: 16 amino acids.

This chain uses TRBV10-3 with TRBJ2-5, with a weak D call TRBD2 (6 bases). The J call may not be correct, given that the DNA end is closer to TRBJ2-7. The CDR3 consists of 13 residues. CDR1 and CDR2 (germline): ENHRY, SYGVKD. The CDR3, as DNA: TGTGCCATCAGTGCCGGGGGTAGCCACGAGCAGTACTTC. The encoded protein is CAISAGGSHEQYF.

The genes are TRBV5-4 and TRBJ2-5; tentatively, D is TRBD1 (6 bases). Germline V lookup: CDR1 SGHNT, CDR2 YYREEE (reference sequence). The CDR3 runs to 14 residues. The germline V and J ends were trimmed by 2 bases and 1 base, with 9 bases remaining between them. The CDR3 spells CASSLQGSQETQYF. The CDR3 nucleotides read TGTGCCAGCAGCTTACAGGGCTCCCAAGAGACCCAGTACTTC.

V usage is TRBV6-1 and J usage is TRBJ1-5, with no clear D. The CDR3 is 12 residues long. Germline CDR1 and CDR2: MNHNS and SASEGT. The V end was cut by 6 bases, the J end by 7 bases, with 10 bases between. CDR3: CASSLLGQPQHF. CDR3 nucleotide sequence: TGTGCCAGCAGCCTCCTGGGGCAGCCCCAGCATTTT.

There are a few counts of this clone. The chain links TRBV28 to TRBJ2-7; possible D gene TRBD2, 6 bases. The CDR3 has 14 amino acids. With 5 bases removed from V and 0 bases from J, the gap between germline ends came to 11 bases. Germline loops: CDR1 MDHEN, CDR2 SYDVKM. The CDR3 protein is CASSTRGSSYEQYF. The CDR3 DNA reads as TGTGCCAGCAGTACTCGGGGGAGCTCCTACGAGCAGTACTTC.

At least ten counts were recorded for this clone. The CDR3 reads CASSPPGSLSSYNEQFF. CDR3 sequence (DNA): TGTGCCAGCTCACCACCTGGTTCGCTTAGCTCCTACAATGAGCAGTTCTTC. The gene calls are TRBV18 and TRBJ2-1; no clear D gene. This CDR3 spans 17 amino acids. V lost 0 bases, J lost 0 bases, and 12 bases lay in between. From germline, CDR1 is KGHSH and CDR2 LQKENI.

This clone was seen a few times. V usage is TRBV9 and J usage is TRBJ1-1, with D maybe TRBD1 (5 bases). Germline V lookup: CDR1 SGDLS, CDR2 YYNGEE. Trimming stripped 3 bases from V and 8 bases from J, with 14 bases between. This CDR3 has 13 residues. The CDR3 DNA is TGTGCCAGCAGCGGACAGTTCTACCCCGAAGCTTTCTTT. Translating it yields CASSGQFYPEAFF.

This clone came up a few times. The V call is TRBV9, the J call TRBJ1-2; no clear D. Germline V CDR1 and CDR2: SGDLS, YYNGEE. The CDR3 loop spans 14 amino acids. Trimming stripped 3 bases from V and 2 bases from J, with 11 bases between. The CDR3 sequence is CASSGPTLNYGYTF. The CDR3 DNA follows: TGTGCCAGCAGCGGTCCCACCCTGAACTATGGCTACACCTTC.

This clone was detected only a few times. One junction end does not reproduce the germline sequence, and a read error may be involved. The gene calls are TRBV9 and TRBJ2-4; no reliable D call. Germline CDR1 and CDR2: SGDLS and YYNGEE. CDR3 length: 10 amino acids. The CDR3: CASSSQVCIF. CDR3 coding DNA: TGTGCCAGCAGCTCCCAGGTTTGCATCTTC.

This clone was seen only a few times. V is TRBV6-5 and J is TRBJ2-1; D is uncertain. V was cut by 6 bases and J by 3 bases, with 15 bases left in between. This CDR3 has 15 residues. Germline V CDR1 and CDR2: MNHEY, SVGAGI. Here the CDR3 reads CASSRKSGVYNEQFF. In DNA, the CDR3 is TGTGCCAGCAGCCGCAAGTCAGGAGTCTACAATGAGCAGTTCTTC.

In its sample, this clone was seen a few times. A far larger clone differs by one base, so this is likely a read error. The gene calls are TRBV11-3 and TRBJ1-2; a possible D gene is TRBD1 (5 bases). Germline V gene data show CDR1 as SGHNT and CDR2 as YENEEA. This CDR3 region has 15 residues. V lost 1 base, J lost 0 bases, and 9 bases lay in between. CDR3 nucleotide sequence: TGTGCCAGCAGCTTAGTCGGGGCAGCTAACTATGGCTACACCTTC. This gives the protein CASSLVGAANYGYTF.

In this sample, this clone turned up a few times. The CDR3 reads CASSQRTGTGSDTQYF. The CDR3 region has the DNA TGTGCCAGCAGCCAACGTACCGGGACAGGGTCAGATACGCAGTATTTT. V usage is TRBV4-2 and J usage is TRBJ2-3; 9 nucleotides match TRBD1. Trimming removed 2 bases from V and 4 bases from J; junction bases left unmatched: 7. CDR3 length: 16 amino acids. Germline CDR1 LGHNA, CDR2 YNFKEQ.

This chain uses TRBV5-1 with TRBJ1-2; the match to TRBD1 covers 7 bases. With 0 bases clipped from V and 4 bases from J, the junction kept 6 bases outside the gene matches. CDR3 length: 15 amino acids. Germline V lookup: CDR1 SGHRS, CDR2 YFSETQ. CDR3 bases: TGCGCCAGCAGCTTGGCCCAGACAGGGAGCTATGGCTACACCTTC. Amino acid sequence: CASSLAQTGSYGYTF.

As for this clone: No DNA is shown, since the ends of the CDR3 on it are uncertain; the CDR3 is the one TCRdb lists. This chain joins TRBV6-5 and TRBJ2-4; the D segment call TRBD1 is taken from the table without a DNA check. The CDR3 totals 12 residues, both ends included. Germline V gene sequence: CDR1 MNHEY, CDR2 SVGAGI. The CDR3 is CASRVGQGSSYF.

The rearrangement links TRBV11-2 to TRBJ2-6; D is ambiguous. Trimming cost V 3 bases and J 0 bases, with 15 bases left between them. In germline, CDR1 is SGHAT, CDR2 FQNNGV. The CDR3 runs to 18 residues. The CDR3 nucleotides read TGTGCCAGCAGCTTTCAGACCCTACTCCTCTCTGGGGCCAACGTCCTGACTTTC. Translating gives CASSFQTLLLSGANVLTF.

The chain recombines TRBV10-3 with TRBJ1-5, with TRBD1 matching over 7 bases. This CDR3 is built from 14 residues. Germline values: CDR1 ENHRY, CDR2 SYGVKD. V gave up 4 bases and J gave up 8 bases; unmatched junction bases: 8. The DNA of the CDR3 is TGTGCCATCAGTGGACAGGGCGATTTGGAGCCCCAGCATTTT. Its translation: CAISGQGDLEPQHF.